The 2 T cell receptor beta chains presented below share a single source sample, sequenced in a study of T-cell reconstitution after alpha-beta-depleted transplantation in children. It was with unique molecular identifiers that the TCRbeta library was prepared. TCRdb passed the PCR reads through MiXCR, listing each CDR3 protein once. This sample has some 500,000 distinct CDR3 sequences, with approximately 32% found just once. The input for sequencing was PBMCs from the stem cell graft donor, taken from the stem cell graft. The receptors come from a human donor who donated a stem cell graft to a child with aplastic anemia.

A few counts support this clonotype. The chain combines TRBV20-1 with TRBJ1-5; 8 bases match TRBD1. The CDR3 runs to 14 residues. The J segment lost 0 bases and the V segment lost 6 bases, leaving 4 bases of the junction unmatched. CDR1 and CDR2 from the germline V gene are DFQATT and SNEGSKA (reference sequence). DNA of the CDR3: TGCAGTGCGGCGGGACAGGATAGCAATCAGCCCCAGCATTTT. It codes for CSAAGQDSNQPQHF.

Only a few counts were recorded for this clonotype. The chain couples TRBV7-2 to TRBJ1-2; the D is unclear. V lost 0 bases and J lost 4, with 24 bases in between. In germline, CDR1 is SGHTA, CDR2 FQGNSA. The length of the CDR3 is 19 residues. The CDR3 region is CASSLANVAAGVRVYGYTF. CDR3 DNA: TGTGCCAGCAGCTTAGCGAATGTGGCAGCAGGAGTTAGGGTCTATGGCTACACCTTC.